These 5 T cell receptor beta chains originate from one sample sequenced in a study of blood T cell repertoires in COVID-19 (dated by TCRdb to 2020 to 2022). The protocol used for the library was the immunoSEQ multiplex PCR assay. TCRdb's version of the immuneACCESS table is confined to in-frame rearrangements and falls short of the full clone set. An unresolved V gene accounts for under half of the shortfall where checked; the remainder is of unknown origin. A total of about 240,000 clones appear in this sample, around 90% of them only once. Roughly 0.8% of the sample goes to the ten largest clones. Sequenced: peripheral blood. All receptors derive from a woman between 25 and 40 years old with acute or convalescent COVID-19.

This chain joins TRBV3-1 (or the pseudogene TRBV3-2) and TRBJ1-1; 7 bases line up with TRBD1. The CDR3 loop spans 17 amino acids. V was clipped by 0 bases and J by 4 bases; unmatched bases: 11. Per the germline V gene, CDR1 is LGHDT and CDR2 is YNNKEL (reference sequence). The CDR3 DNA sequence: TGTGCCAGCAGCCAAGACGGGACAGAGATGGGAGGCACTGAAGCTTTCTTT. It yields the protein CASSQDGTEMGGTEAFF.

The chain joins TRBV13 to TRBJ2-4; D gene unclear. The CDR3 runs 15 residues. Germline assignment: CDR1 PRHDT and CDR2 FYEKMQ (reference sequence). Trimming pared 5 bases from V and 1 base from J, leaving 12 bases between. DNA for the CDR3: TGTGCCAGCAGCGTAGCCGGTGCGGCCAAAAACATTCAGTACTTC. Its protein is CASSVAGAAKNIQYF.

V gene TRBV7-9 combines with J gene TRBJ1-3; D gene uncertain. This CDR3 has 11 amino acids. Looked up from germline, CDR1 is SEHNR and CDR2 is FQNEAQ (reference sequence). V was pared by 5 bases and J by 8 bases, with 7 bases between. The CDR3 reads CASSTQYTIYF. CDR3 bases: TGTGCCAGCAGCACCCAGTACACCATATATTTT.

CDR3 bases: TGCGCCAGCAGCGGAGGGACAGGGCTCAATCAGCCCCAGCATTTT. Encoded protein: CASSGGTGLNQPQHF. V usage is TRBV5-1 and J usage is TRBJ1-5; 9 bases line up with TRBD1. The V segment lost 4 bases and the J segment 3 bases; nucleotides outside the gene matches: 5. Looked up from germline, CDR1 is SGHRS and CDR2 is YFSETQ. CDR3 length: 15 amino acids. Full variable domain (rest looked up from reference TRBV5-1 and TRBJ1-5): KAGVTQTPRYLIKTRGQQVTLSCSPISGHRSVSWYQQTPGQGLQFLFEYFSETQRNKGNFPGRFSGRQFSNSRSEMNVSTLELGDSALYLCASSGGTGLNQPQHFGDGTRLSIL.

The chain links TRBV3-1 (or the pseudogene TRBV3-2) to TRBJ2-3; 10 nucleotides match TRBD2. The CDR3 contains 15 residues. J lost 6 bases, V lost 4 bases, and 7 bases had no gene match. CDR1 LGHDT and CDR2 YNNKEL come from the germline V gene (reference sequence). This CDR3 is CASSRTSGIVDTQYF. CDR3 coding DNA: TGTGCCAGCAGCCGGACTAGCGGAATCGTGGATACGCAGTATTTT.